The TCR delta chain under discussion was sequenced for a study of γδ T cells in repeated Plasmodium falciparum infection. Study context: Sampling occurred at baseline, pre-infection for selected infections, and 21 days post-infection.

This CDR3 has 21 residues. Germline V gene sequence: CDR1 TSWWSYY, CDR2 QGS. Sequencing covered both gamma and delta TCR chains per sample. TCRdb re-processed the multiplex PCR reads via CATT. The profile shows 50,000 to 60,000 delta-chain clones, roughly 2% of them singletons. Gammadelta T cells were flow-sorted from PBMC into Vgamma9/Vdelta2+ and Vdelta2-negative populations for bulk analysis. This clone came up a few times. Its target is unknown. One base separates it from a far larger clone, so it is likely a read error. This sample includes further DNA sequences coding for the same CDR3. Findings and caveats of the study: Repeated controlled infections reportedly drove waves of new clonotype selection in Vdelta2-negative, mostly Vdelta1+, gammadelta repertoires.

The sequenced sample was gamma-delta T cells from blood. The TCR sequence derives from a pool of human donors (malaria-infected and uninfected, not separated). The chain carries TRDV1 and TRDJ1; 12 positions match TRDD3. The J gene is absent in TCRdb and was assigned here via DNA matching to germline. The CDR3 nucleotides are TGTGCCCTTGGGGTCCCACGGGCCTTCTTTTATTACTGGGGGATACCCGATAAACTCATCTTT. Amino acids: CALGVPRAFFYYWGIPDKLIF.